A single T cell receptor (beta chain) is shown here with its context. The data derive from a study of monozygotic twins with cystic fibrosis. CDR3 length equals 13 residues. With 4 bases removed from V and 4 bases from J, the gap between germline ends came to 8 bases. Germline values: CDR1 MNHNS, CDR2 SASEGT. Using immunoSEQ multiplex PCR, the repertoire was profiled, and TCRdb retains in-frame clones only, with some absent. There are around 30,000 clones in the sample; roughly nine tenths occur only once, and 0.54% lies in the top ten. The sequenced material came from blood. The sequence derives from a girl aged 2 to 9 with cystic fibrosis. This chain joins TRBV6-1 and TRBJ2-1; no firm D call. This chain's CDR3 is CASSGLGYNEQFF. The CDR3, as DNA: TGTGCCAGCAGTGGATTAGGGTACAATGAGCAGTTCTTC.